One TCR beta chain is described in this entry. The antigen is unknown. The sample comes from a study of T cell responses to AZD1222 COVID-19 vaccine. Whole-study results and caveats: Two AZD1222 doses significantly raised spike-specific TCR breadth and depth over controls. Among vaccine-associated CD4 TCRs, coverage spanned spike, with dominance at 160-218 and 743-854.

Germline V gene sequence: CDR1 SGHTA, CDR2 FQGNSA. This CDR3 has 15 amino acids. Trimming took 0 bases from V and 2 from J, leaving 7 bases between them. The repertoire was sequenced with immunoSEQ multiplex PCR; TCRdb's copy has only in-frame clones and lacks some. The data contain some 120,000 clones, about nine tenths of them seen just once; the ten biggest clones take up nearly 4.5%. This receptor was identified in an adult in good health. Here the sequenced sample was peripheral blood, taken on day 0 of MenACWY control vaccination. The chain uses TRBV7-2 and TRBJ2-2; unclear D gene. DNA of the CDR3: TGTGCCAGCAGCTTAGCAGGATTCAACACCGGGGAGCTGTTTTTT. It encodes CASSLAGFNTGELFF.